Given below is one TCR beta chain in context. Its target is unknown. The assay was immunoSEQ multiplex PCR, and TCRdb's table has in-frame clones only and misses some. The table includes roughly 13,000 clones, approximately 74% detected once. The CDR3 length is 13 residues. Deletions cut 2 bases from V and 6 bases from J, with 11 bases between. In germline, CDR1 is LNHNV, CDR2 YYDKDF (reference sequence). The sample comes from a study of tumor-infiltrating lymphocytes in localized non-small cell lung cancer. On the study more broadly: Some samples were collected after neoadjuvant chemotherapy; smokers, never-smokers and several histologies were included. Overall study results and limits: T-cell fraction did not differ between immunotypes IM1 and IM2.

This chain links TRBV15 with TRBJ2-7; D is possibly TRBD1 (5 bases). This receptor was obtained from a human donor with non-small cell lung cancer. Input material: uninvolved lung tissue not adjacent to the tumor. The CDR3 DNA is TGTGCCACCAGCAGACCAGGGTTTCTCGAGCAGTACTTC. Translation gives CATSRPGFLEQYF.